The 19 T cell receptor beta chains in this list originate from one sample, sequenced in a study of blood T cell repertoires in COVID-19. This table comes from immunoSEQ multiplex PCR, and its TCRdb copy is limited to in-frame clones, with some not included. Of around 380,000 clones in the sample, 87% were seen once. Specimen: PBMCs or T cells enriched from blood (not recorded which). Receptors originate from a man aged 25-40 years who had recovered from COVID-19.

This clone has just a few counts. V and J are TRBV5-8 and TRBJ1-1, with D maybe TRBD1 (5 bases). The V and J ends lost 4 bases and 5 bases respectively, with 12 bases between them. This CDR3 comprises 13 residues. Germline CDR1 SGHTS, CDR2 YDEGEE. CDR3 protein: CASSRDRRTEAFF. The CDR3 coding sequence is TGTGCCAGCAGCCGCGACAGAAGGACTGAAGCTTTCTTT.

J is TRBJ1-2 and V is TRBV6-5, with 7 positions matching TRBD1. This CDR3 is 14 amino acids long. The germline CDR1 and CDR2 sequences are MNHEY and SVGAGI. The trim removed 6 bases at V and 4 bases at J, leaving 8 bases unmatched. CDR3 amino acids: CASSSRDSLYGYTF. The CDR3 nucleotides are TGTGCCAGCAGCTCTAGGGACAGCCTCTATGGCTACACCTTC.

The chain recombines TRBV28 with TRBJ1-1, with a possible D match to TRBD1 (5 bases). Deletions cut 2 bases from V and 13 bases from J, with 17 bases between. The CDR3 length is 13 residues. CDR1 is MDHEN and CDR2 is SYDVKM in the germline V gene. The CDR3, as DNA: TGTGCCAGCAGTTTACCCAGGGCGGGGTTTGGTTTCTTT. It codes for CASSLPRAGFGFF.

CDR3 bases: TGTGCCAGCAGCTTAAAATCGACTGGGGAGACCCAGTACTTC. Amino acids: CASSLKSTGETQYF. This chain uses TRBV7-9 with TRBJ2-5; no firm D call. Trimming shortened V by 2 bases and J by 5 bases, and 12 bases separated the two germline ends. The CDR3 length is 14 residues. In germline, CDR1 is SEHNR, CDR2 FQNEAQ (reference sequence).

The chain uses TRBV2 and TRBJ1-1; perhaps TRBD1 as D (5 bases). Germline CDR1 SNHLY, CDR2 FYNNEI. Trimming pared 10 bases from V and 0 bases from J, leaving 12 bases between. This CDR3 is built from 13 residues. This chain's CDR3 is CATGGGMNTEAFF. In DNA form, the CDR3 reads TGTGCCACCGGTGGGGGGATGAACACTGAAGCTTTCTTT. The whole variable domain, filled in from reference TRBV2 and TRBJ1-1, reads EPEVTQTPSHQVTQMGQEVILRCVPISNHLYFYWYRQILGQKVEFLVSFYNNEISEKSEIFDDQFSVERPDGSNFTLKIRSTKLEDSAMYFCATGGGMNTEAFFGQGTRLTVV.

The chain is built from TRBV6-4 and TRBJ1-5; maybe TRBD1 (6 bases). Germline CDR1 MRHNA, CDR2 SNTAGT. This CDR3 has 15 residues. The germline V and J ends were trimmed by 4 bases and 7 bases, with 17 bases remaining between them. The chain's CDR3 is CASSGLNDRRQPQHF. In DNA form, the CDR3 reads TGTGCCAGCAGTGGTCTGAATGACAGGAGGCAGCCCCAGCATTTT.

CDR3: CASSLERGGKTNTGELFF. CDR3 in DNA: TGCGCCAGCAGCTTGGAACGCGGGGGCAAAACGAACACCGGGGAGCTGTTTTTT. This chain uses TRBV5-1 with TRBJ2-2, with D possibly matching TRBD2 (7 bases). The germline gives CDR1 SGHRS, CDR2 YFSETQ. The CDR3 runs to 18 residues. V lost 0 bases, J lost 0 bases, and 15 bases lay in between.

The chain employs TRBV19 and TRBJ2-7, with D uncertain. The CDR3 extends over 13 amino acids. The V gene lost 5 bases and the J gene lost 2 bases, with 10 bases spanning the gap. Germline CDR1 is LNHDA and CDR2 is SQIVND (reference sequence). Here the CDR3 DNA reads TGTGCCAGTAGTCCGCGGCCGACCTACGAGCAGTACTTC. Protein: CASSPRPTYEQYF.

This clone appeared a few times. The chain links TRBV5-1 to TRBJ1-3; unclear D gene. The ends were cut back, 4 bases at V and 0 bases at J, with 11 bases in the middle. The CDR3 has 15 amino acids. Germline CDR1 SGHRS, CDR2 YFSETQ. The CDR3 DNA reads as TGCGCCAGCAGCCCCGGGATCGCCTCTGGAAACACCATATATTTT. Encoded protein: CASSPGIASGNTIYF. Supplemented by reference TRBV5-1 and TRBJ1-3, the full variable domain reads KAGVTQTPRYLIKTRGQQVTLSCSPISGHRSVSWYQQTPGQGLQFLFEYFSETQRNKGNFPGRFSGRQFSNSRSEMNVSTLELGDSALYLCASSPGIASGNTIYFGEGSWLTVV.

The chain links TRBV19 to TRBJ2-1; 7 nucleotides line up with TRBD2. This CDR3 is built from 14 residues. Germline V gene data show CDR1 as LNHDA and CDR2 as SQIVND (reference sequence). With V trimmed by 7 bases and J by 2 bases, 5 bases remained unmatched. In DNA, the CDR3 is TGTGCCAGTAAGCCGGGGGGTACCTACAATGAGCAGTTCTTC. Its protein is CASKPGGTYNEQFF. Supplemented by reference TRBV19 and TRBJ2-1, the full variable domain reads DGGITQSPKYLFRKEGQNVTLSCEQNLNHDAMYWYRQDPGQGLRLIYYSQIVNDFQKGDIAEGYSVSREKKESFPLTVTSAQKNPTAFYLCASKPGGTYNEQFFGPGTRLTVL.

This clone was observed a single time. Other nucleotide sequences from this sample produce the same CDR3. The V gene is TRBV20-1, the J gene TRBJ2-5; a weak D match, TRBD1 (5 bases). Trimming took 2 bases from V and 5 from J, leaving 6 bases between them. Germline V gene lookup returns CDR1 DFQATT and CDR2 SNEGSKA (reference sequence). This CDR3 contains 11 residues. The CDR3 loop reads CSARRGETQYF. CDR3 nucleotides: TGCAGTGCTAGAAGGGGTGAGACCCAGTACTTC.

The rearrangement links TRBV6-5 to TRBJ2-1; 10 bases agree with TRBD2. The CDR3 consists of 13 residues. V gave up 5 bases and J gave up 9 bases; unmatched junction bases: 4. Germline V gene data show CDR1 as MNHEY and CDR2 as SVGAGI. CDR3 nucleotides: TGTGCCAGCAGTAGCGGGGGGGCCGGTGAGCAGTTCTTC. Its protein product is CASSSGGAGEQFF.

V gene TRBV5-1 combines with J gene TRBJ2-3; 9 bases are a match to TRBD1. Germline assignment: CDR1 SGHRS and CDR2 YFSETQ. Trimming cost V 3 bases and J 2 bases; bases outside gene matches: 4. The CDR3 runs to 15 residues. DNA of the CDR3: TGCGCCAGCAGCTCAGGGGACAGGGTCACAGATACGCAGTATTTT. Translated: CASSSGDRVTDTQYF.

The rearrangement joins TRBV6-2 or TRBV6-3 to TRBJ1-1; no definite D call. The V and J ends lost 2 bases and 10 bases respectively, with 14 bases between them. The CDR3 sequence is 13 residues long. Looked up from germline, CDR1 is MNHEY and CDR2 is SVGEGT. CDR3 DNA: TGTGCCAGCAGTTACGGGAGCGCCTTTGGAGCTTTCTTT. It encodes CASSYGSAFGAFF.

The rearrangement uses TRBV4-1 and TRBJ2-1, with 9 positions matching TRBD2. Germline CDR1 and CDR2: MGHRA and YSYEKL. The CDR3 is 19 residues long. V shed 1 base and J 0 bases; nucleotides not matched to a gene: 10. This CDR3 reads CASSQVPRGGGSSYNEQFF. The CDR3 nucleotides are TGCGCCAGCAGCCAAGTTCCGCGGGGGGGCGGAAGCTCCTACAATGAGCAGTTCTTC.

This clone was recorded a few times. This chain links TRBV5-1 with TRBJ2-3; 9 bases line up with TRBD1. The CDR3 extends over 15 amino acids. The germline V gene encodes CDR1 SGHRS and CDR2 YFSETQ. Trimming cost V 4 bases and J 1 base; bases outside gene matches: 4. The CDR3 spells CASSVGQGGTDTQYF. DNA for the CDR3: TGCGCCAGCAGCGTGGGACAGGGCGGCACAGATACGCAGTATTTT.

The chain couples TRBV7-2 to TRBJ2-4; D is perhaps TRBD2 (7 bases). Germline V gene lookup returns CDR1 SGHTA and CDR2 FQGNSA. Trimming removed 1 base at V and 4 bases at J, with 17 bases between. This CDR3 is 17 amino acids long. CDR3 DNA sequence: TGTGCCAGCAGCTTAGACGTAGGGGGGGGCCGGAAAAACATTCAGTACTTC. Translated: CASSLDVGGGRKNIQYF.

The rearrangement uses TRBV6-2 or TRBV6-3 and TRBJ1-2; D remains unclear. Germline CDR1 reads MNHEY; CDR2 reads SVGEGT. This CDR3 contains 15 residues. Deletions cut 0 bases from V and 3 bases from J, with 11 bases between. The CDR3 DNA reads as TGTGCCAGCAGTTACTCGATACGGCAGGACTATGGCTACACCTTC. It yields the protein CASSYSIRQDYGYTF.

This chain joins TRBV5-1 and TRBJ1-1; D unclear. In germline, CDR1 is SGHRS, CDR2 YFSETQ. V lost 0 bases and J lost 11, with 5 bases in between. This CDR3 is built from 10 residues. The CDR3 region has the DNA TGCGCCAGCAGCTTGGCTTCGGCTTTCTTT. Translating gives CASSLASAFF. The complete variable domain, with remaining parts taken from reference TRBV5-1 and TRBJ1-1, reads KAGVTQTPRYLIKTRGQQVTLSCSPISGHRSVSWYQQTPGQGLQFLFEYFSETQRNKGNFPGRFSGRQFSNSRSEMNVSTLELGDSALYLCASSLASAFFGQGTRLTVV.